The rows below give T cell receptor beta chains drawn from one sample of a study of T cell responses to AZD1222 COVID-19 vaccine. Here immunoSEQ multiplex PCR was the method, and the copy in TCRdb shows in-frame clones only, minus some. The sample comprises some 150,000 clones, around 92% of which are singletons, and roughly 3.5% rests with the top ten. This sample comprised peripheral blood, obtained 28 days after the second AZD1222 dose. The receptors originated from an adult who received the AZD1222 COVID-19 vaccine. CDR3s include the opening cysteine and the closing phenylalanine or tryptophan. Fields, in order: CDR3 protein, CDR3 DNA, D gene, J gene, V gene, clone size. D genes are given only for firm matches. Size values are once, few and many counts, or a class for expanded clones, and some rows have none.

CASSSRQNYGYTF	TGCGCCAGCAGCTCGAGACAGAACTATGGCTACACCTTC	-	TRBJ1-2	TRBV5-1	-
CASSRLQGLANYGYTF	TGTGCCAGCAGTCGCCTCCAGGGGCTAGCTAACTATGGCTACACCTTC	-	TRBJ1-2	TRBV28	few
CSVAGTGLGQPQHF	TGCAGCGTCGCAGGGACAGGGCTGGGTCAGCCCCAGCATTTT	TRBD1	TRBJ1-5	TRBV29-1	-
CASSELDGNTGELFF	TGTGCCAGCAGTGAATTGGACGGGAACACCGGGGAGCTGTTTTTT	-	TRBJ2-2	TRBV2	-
CASSQDVIYGYTF	TGTGCCAGCAGCCAAGATGTGATCTATGGCTACACCTTC	-	TRBJ1-2	TRBV3-1/TRBV3-2	once
CASSSGSVWDSNQPQHF	TGTGCCAGCAGCTCCGGATCAGTCTGGGATAGCAATCAGCCCCAGCATTTT	-	TRBJ1-5	TRBV11-2	many
CASSPRGAGIGYTF	TGTGCCAGCAGCCCGCGGGGAGCGGGTATCGGCTACACCTTC	-	TRBJ1-2	TRBV14	-
CASGGEVLNTEAFF	TGTGCCAGCGGAGGCGAAGTGCTGAACACTGAAGCTTTCTTT	-	TRBJ1-1	TRBV28	-
CAISDRADNEQFF	TGTGCCATCAGTGATAGGGCAGACAATGAGCAGTTCTTC	-	TRBJ2-1	TRBV10-3	once
CASRAGETQYF	TGTGCCAGCAGGGCCGGAGAGACCCAGTACTTC	-	TRBJ2-5	TRBV2	-
CASRRGQTEVYGYTF	TGTGCCAGCAGACGAGGACAAACAGAGGTCTATGGCTACACCTTC	-	TRBJ1-2	TRBV27	-
CSVEDRGTYGYTF	TGCAGCGTTGAAGATCGGGGTACCTATGGCTACACCTTC	-	TRBJ1-2	TRBV29-1	-
CASSPRQGGVANYGYTF	TGTGCCAGCTCACCACGACAGGGTGGGGTGGCTAACTATGGCTACACCTTC	TRBD1	TRBJ1-2	TRBV18	-
CASSYYPRRVNQPQHF	TGTGCCAGCAGTTACTACCCCCGAAGGGTAAATCAGCCCCAGCATTTT	-	TRBJ1-5	TRBV6-2/TRBV6-3	once
CASSYSAGEETQYF	TGTGCCAGCAGTTACTCCGCGGGCGAAGAGACCCAGTACTTC	-	TRBJ2-5	TRBV6-6	-
CASSLSPNTGELFF	TGTGCCAGCAGTTTAAGCCCTAACACCGGGGAGCTGTTTTTT	-	TRBJ2-2	TRBV27	-
CASSPSYPQTYNSPLHF	TGTGCCAGTAGTCCAAGCTACCCACAGACGTATAATTCACCCCTCCACTTT	-	TRBJ1-6	TRBV19	-
CASSLSAAGNTIYF	TGCGCCAGCAGCTTATCGGCCGCTGGAAACACCATATATTTT	-	TRBJ1-3	TRBV5-1	-
CASSWGRGSNQPQHF	TGTGCCAGCAGTTGGGGCAGGGGGAGCAATCAGCCCCAGCATTTT	TRBD1	TRBJ1-5	TRBV6-5	-
CASSFGVFVRSSYEQYF	TGTGCCAGCAGTTTCGGTGTGTTCGTCAGGAGCTCCTACGAGCAGTACTTC	-	TRBJ2-7	TRBV28	few
CASSRVGTSADEQFF	TGTGCCAGTAGTAGAGTCGGGACTAGCGCGGATGAGCAGTTCTTC	TRBD2	TRBJ2-1	TRBV19	-
CSVDRDTEAFF	TGCAGCGTCGACAGGGACACTGAAGCTTTCTTT	TRBD1	TRBJ1-1	TRBV29-1	-
CASSQVQQTQYF	TGTGCCAGCAGCCAAGTCCAACAGACCCAGTACTTC	-	TRBJ2-5	TRBV14	-
CASSWDRGYYGYTF	TGTGCCAGCAGTTGGGACAGGGGCTACTATGGCTACACCTTC	TRBD1	TRBJ1-2	TRBV28	-
CAIRAKPWTGGIYEQYF	TGTGCCATCAGGGCCAAGCCTTGGACAGGCGGAATCTACGAGCAGTACTTC	TRBD1	TRBJ2-7	TRBV10-3	-
CASSYEGAHSPLHF	TGTGCCAGCAGTTACGAAGGGGCGCATTCACCCCTCCACTTT	-	TRBJ1-6	TRBV6-5	-